The subject of this entry is one TCR beta chain. Its antigen is not identified. Using immunoSEQ multiplex PCR, the repertoire was profiled, and TCRdb retains in-frame clones only, with some absent. The sample carries some 140,000 clones, approximately 86% recorded once. The source of the sample is a study of cytomegalovirus exposure and HLA in healthy donors. The CDR3 has 12 amino acids. Germline values: CDR1 MNHEY, CDR2 SVGAGI. Trimming shortened V by 6 bases and J by 6 bases, and 12 bases separated the two germline ends. Notes on the study in general: Reports credit the classifier with highly specific, highly sensitive diagnosis of cytomegalovirus status.

This receptor was identified in a man aged 18-30 years in good health and CMV-seropositive. Sequencing was carried out using PBMCs. V gene TRBV6-5 combines with J gene TRBJ2-7; no clear D gene. The CDR3 spells CASSQLGSEQYF. CDR3 nucleotide sequence: TGTGCCAGCAGCCAGCTAGGTAGCGAGCAGTACTTC.